This T cell receptor (beta chain) originates from a study of T-cell memory formation after mild COVID-19. Study context: Most TCR clusters belonged to a single donor. Study-wide findings and caveats: Some responding clones appeared in pre-infection memory, suggesting cross-reactive memory joined. Nothing confirmed that second-wave clones peaking on day 37 were specific for SARS-CoV-2. Among CD4+ contracting clones, most were CM and EM, and CD8+ ones EMRA.

The V gene's germline CDR1 is MGHDK and CDR2 SYGVNS. CDR3 length equals 13 residues. J was trimmed by 4 bases and V by 4 bases; bases with no gene match: 0. TCRdb recomputed calls from the 5' RACE reads with MiXCR, one row per CDR3 protein. This sample has hundreds of thousands of distinct CDR3 sequences, with less than 25% found just once. This clonotype was picked up a small number of times. Its antigen is as yet unknown. The chain uses TRBV25-1 and TRBJ2-5; TRBD2 matches at 10 bases. The sample consisted of PBMCs or a T cell subset sorted from them (not recorded which). This TCR derives from an adult woman who had mild COVID-19 (a few samples of this study predate the infection). Cell type and time point are not known. The chain's CDR3 is CASSGTSGETQYF. CDR3 sequence (DNA): TGTGCCAGCAGTGGGACTAGCGGAGAGACCCAGTACTTC. Full variable domain (missing parts from reference TRBV25-1 and TRBJ2-5): EADIYQTPRYLVIGTGKKITLECSQTMGHDKMYWYQQDPGMELHLIHYSYGVNSTEKGDLSSESTVSRIRTEHFPLTLESARPSHTSQYLCASSGTSGETQYFGPGTRLLVL.